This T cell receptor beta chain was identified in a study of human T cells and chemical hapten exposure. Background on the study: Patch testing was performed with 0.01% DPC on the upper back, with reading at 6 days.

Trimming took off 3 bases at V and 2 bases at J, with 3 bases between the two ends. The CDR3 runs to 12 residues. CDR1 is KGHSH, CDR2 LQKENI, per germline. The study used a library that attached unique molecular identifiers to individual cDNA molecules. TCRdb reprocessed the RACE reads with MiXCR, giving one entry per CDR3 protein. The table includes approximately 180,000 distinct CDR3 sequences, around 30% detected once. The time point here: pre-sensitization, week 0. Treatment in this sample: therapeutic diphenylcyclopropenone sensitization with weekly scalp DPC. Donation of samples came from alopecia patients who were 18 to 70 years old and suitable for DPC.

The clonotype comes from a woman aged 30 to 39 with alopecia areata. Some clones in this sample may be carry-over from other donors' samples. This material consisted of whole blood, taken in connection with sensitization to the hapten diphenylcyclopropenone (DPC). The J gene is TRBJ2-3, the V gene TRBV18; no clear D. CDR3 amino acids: CASSPPTDTQYF. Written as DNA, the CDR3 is TGTGCCAGCTCACCCCCCACAGATACGCAGTATTTT.